The 7 T cell receptor beta chains below come from one sample, sequenced in a study of cytotoxic CD8 clonotypes in ibrutinib-treated CLL. Here immunoSEQ multiplex PCR was the method, and the copy in TCRdb shows in-frame clones only, minus some. The table shows around 60,000 clones, with 45% to 60% occurring only once. The input for sequencing was PBMCs, taken after 12 months of ibrutinib treatment. The receptor set was obtained from a human donor with chronic lymphocytic leukemia.

The chain employs TRBV11-2 and TRBJ2-1; possibly TRBD1 for D (6 bases). Germline CDR1 SGHAT, CDR2 FQNNGV. The CDR3 loop spans 15 amino acids. The germline V and J ends were trimmed by 5 bases and 9 bases, with 20 bases remaining between them. The CDR3 DNA sequence: TGTGCCAGCAGCCCCATTTCACAAGGGGGTGGTGAGCAGTTCTTC. It encodes CASSPISQGGGEQFF.

In its sample, this clone was seen a few times. CDR3 protein: CASSHLAGGKDTQYF. The DNA for the CDR3 is TGTGCCAGCAGCCACCTAGCGGGGGGCAAAGACACGCAGTATTTT. The chain combines TRBV5-6 with TRBJ2-3, with TRBD2 matching 11 bases. The length of the CDR3 is 15 residues. The germline CDR1 and CDR2 sequences are SGHDT and YYEEEE. V lost 4 bases to trimming and J lost 9 bases; unmatched junction nucleotides: 10.

The chain is built from TRBV18 and TRBJ2-3; TRBD2 matches 14 bases. The CDR3 contains 16 residues. The V gene's germline CDR1 is KGHSH and CDR2 LQKENI. The V gene end was trimmed by 1 base and the J gene end by 4 bases; junction bases not matched to a gene: 1. The DNA of the CDR3 is TGTGCCAGCTCACCACAGACTAGCGGGGGGGCAGATACGCAGTATTTT. It specifies CASSPQTSGGADTQYF.

V and J are TRBV5-6 and TRBJ2-5; perhaps TRBD1 as D (6 bases). This CDR3 spans 13 amino acids. V was shortened by 4 bases and J by 5 bases, with 12 bases between the two germline ends. Germline V gene lookup returns CDR1 SGHDT and CDR2 YYEEEE. DNA of the CDR3: TGTGCCAGCAGCCCCGGCACAGGGGAGACCCAGTACTTC. Amino acid sequence: CASSPGTGETQYF. Supplemented by reference TRBV5-6 and TRBJ2-5, the full variable domain reads DAGVTQSPTHLIKTRGQQVTLRCSPKSGHDTVSWYQQALGQGPQFIFQYYEEEERQRGNFPDRFSGHQFPNYSSELNVNALLLGDSALYLCASSPGTGETQYFGPGTRLLVL.

J is TRBJ2-7 and V is TRBV19; tentatively, D is TRBD1 (5 bases). With 6 bases removed from V and 2 bases from J, the gap between germline ends came to 14 bases. This CDR3 is 14 amino acids long. Germline V gene lookup returns CDR1 LNHDA and CDR2 SQIVND (reference sequence). The CDR3 here is CASSTRQTPYEQYF. As DNA, the CDR3 is TGTGCCAGTAGCACCCGACAGACTCCCTACGAGCAGTACTTC.

J is TRBJ1-1 and V is TRBV11-3; no reliable D call. V gave up 2 bases and J gave up 2 bases, with 6 bases separating them. CDR1 is SGHNT and CDR2 is YENEEA in the germline V gene. The CDR3 has 13 residues. The CDR3 region is CASSLKRNTEAFF. The CDR3 DNA is TGTGCCAGCAGCTTAAAGAGAAACACTGAAGCTTTCTTT.

This chain joins TRBV28 and TRBJ1-5; the D is unclear. Germline assignment: CDR1 MDHEN and CDR2 SYDVKM. With 3 bases removed from V and 7 bases from J, the gap between germline ends came to 10 bases. This CDR3 has 13 amino acids. In nucleotides, the CDR3 is TGTGCCAGCAGTTTTTGGGATGGGCAGCCCCAGCATTTT. The encoded protein is CASSFWDGQPQHF.